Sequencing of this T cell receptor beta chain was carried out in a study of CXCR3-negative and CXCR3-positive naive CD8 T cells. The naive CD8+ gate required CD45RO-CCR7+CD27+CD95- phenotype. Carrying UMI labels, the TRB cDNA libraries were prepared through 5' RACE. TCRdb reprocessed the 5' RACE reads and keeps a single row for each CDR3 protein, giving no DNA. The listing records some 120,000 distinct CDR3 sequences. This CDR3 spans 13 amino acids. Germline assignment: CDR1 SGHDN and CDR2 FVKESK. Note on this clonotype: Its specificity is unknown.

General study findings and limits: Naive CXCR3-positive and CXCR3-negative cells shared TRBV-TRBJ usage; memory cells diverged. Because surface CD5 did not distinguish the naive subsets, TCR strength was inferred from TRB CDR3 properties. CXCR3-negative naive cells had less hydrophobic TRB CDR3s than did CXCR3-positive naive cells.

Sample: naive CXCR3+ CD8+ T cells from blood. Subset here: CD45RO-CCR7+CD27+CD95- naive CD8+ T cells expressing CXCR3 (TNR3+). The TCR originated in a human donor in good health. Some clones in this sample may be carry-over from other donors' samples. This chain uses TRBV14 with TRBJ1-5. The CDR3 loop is CASSQGGYQPQHF.